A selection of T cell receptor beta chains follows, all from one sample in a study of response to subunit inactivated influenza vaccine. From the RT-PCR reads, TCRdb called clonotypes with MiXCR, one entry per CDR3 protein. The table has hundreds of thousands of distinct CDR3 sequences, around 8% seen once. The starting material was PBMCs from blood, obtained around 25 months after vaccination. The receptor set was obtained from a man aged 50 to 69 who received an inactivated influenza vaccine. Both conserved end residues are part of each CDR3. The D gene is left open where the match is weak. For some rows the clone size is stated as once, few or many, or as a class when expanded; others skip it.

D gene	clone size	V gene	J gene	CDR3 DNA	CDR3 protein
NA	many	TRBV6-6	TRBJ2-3	TGTGCCAGCAGTTACGGGGGCTCCACAGATACGCAGTATTTT	CASSYGGSTDTQYF
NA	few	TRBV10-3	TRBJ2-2	TGTGCCATCAGTGACAGGGGTGGCGGGGAGCTGTTTTTT	CAISDRGGGELFF
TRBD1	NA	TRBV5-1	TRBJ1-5	TGCGCCAGCAGCTGGGGGGACAGGGGGAATCAGCCCCAGCATTTT	CASSWGDRGNQPQHF
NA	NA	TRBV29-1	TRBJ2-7	TGCAGCGGCCGGGACGCCTACGAGCAGTACTTC	CSGRDAYEQYF
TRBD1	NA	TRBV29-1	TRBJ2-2	TGCAGCGTTGGCGGGACAGGGGTTGGGACCGGGGAGCTGTTTTTT	CSVGGTGVGTGELFF
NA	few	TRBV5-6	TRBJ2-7	TGTGCCAGCAGCTTGCCGGGCCAGTCAGACTACGAGCAGTACTTC	CASSLPGQSDYEQYF
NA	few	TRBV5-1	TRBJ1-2	TGCGCCAGCAGCTTGGGATTAACAGGATTTAACTATGGCTACACCTTC	CASSLGLTGFNYGYTF
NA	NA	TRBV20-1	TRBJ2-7	TGCAGTGCTAGCGATAAAGTTTACGAGCAGTACTTC	CSASDKVYEQYF
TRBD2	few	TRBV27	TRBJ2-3	TGTGCCAGCAGTTTATCGGTAGCGGGGGTAGATACGCAGTATTTT	CASSLSVAGVDTQYF
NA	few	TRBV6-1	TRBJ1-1	TGTGCCAGCAGTAACGCCAGGGGAGTATTCACTGAAGCTTTCTTT	CASSNARGVFTEAFF
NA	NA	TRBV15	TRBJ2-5	TGTGCCACCAGCGGAGGGACACCTCTACAAGAGACCCAGTACTTC	CATSGGTPLQETQYF
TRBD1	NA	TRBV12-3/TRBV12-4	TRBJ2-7	TGTGCCAGCAGTTACACCGGGACAGGGACCTACGAGCAGTACTTC	CASSYTGTGTYEQYF
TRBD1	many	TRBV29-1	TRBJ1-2	TGCAGCGTTGGCCAGAGGGACAGCTATGGCTACACCTTC	CSVGQRDSYGYTF
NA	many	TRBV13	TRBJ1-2	TGTGCCAGCAGCTTAGGCGGGGGAGTTTCCTACACCTTC	CASSLGGGVSYTF
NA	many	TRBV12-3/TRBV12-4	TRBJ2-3	TGTGCCAGCAGTTACATGGGGTGGACTAGCACAGATACGCAGTATTTT	CASSYMGWTSTDTQYF
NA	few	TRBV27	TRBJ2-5	TGTGCCAGCAGTCCCTTCCTGCCGGGTGAGACCCAGTACTTC	CASSPFLPGETQYF
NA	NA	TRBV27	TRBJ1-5	TGTGCCAGCAGTCCAAGTAGCAGCCCAAATCAGCCCCAGCATTTT	CASSPSSSPNQPQHF
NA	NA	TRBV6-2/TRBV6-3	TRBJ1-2	TGTGCCAGCACGCCGGGACCCATCTATGGCTACACCTTC	CASTPGPIYGYTF
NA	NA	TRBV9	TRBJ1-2	TGTGCCAGCAGCGTAGTAGGGACGAACTATGGCTACACCTTC	CASSVVGTNYGYTF
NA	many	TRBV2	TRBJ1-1	TGTGCCAGCGTGCAGGGACTACTAATGAACACTGAAGCTTTCTTT	CASVQGLLMNTEAFF
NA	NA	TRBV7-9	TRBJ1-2	TGTGCCAACAGCTTCGTGGGAGACTATGGCTACACCTTC	CANSFVGDYGYTF
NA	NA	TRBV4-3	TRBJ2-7	TGCGCCAGCAGCCAAGATTGGGATTTGGGCGAGCAGTACTTC	CASSQDWDLGEQYF
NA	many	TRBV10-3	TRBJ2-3	TGTGCCATCGGAGCACCAGCAGATACGCAGTATTTT	CAIGAPADTQYF
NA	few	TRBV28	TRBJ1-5	TGTGCCAGCAGTCGCCGTACGGGGAATAGCAATCAGCCCCAGCATTTT	CASSRRTGNSNQPQHF
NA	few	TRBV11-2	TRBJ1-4	TGTGCCAGCAGCTTGGTCTTAGGGAAAGAAAAACTGTTTTTT	CASSLVLGKEKLFF
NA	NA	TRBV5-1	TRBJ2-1	TGCGCCAGCAGAAGAACAGGGTCGAGCTCCTACAATGAGCAGTTCTTC	CASRRTGSSSYNEQFF
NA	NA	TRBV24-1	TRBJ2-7	TGTGCCACCAGTCCCGCGGGGCGGTCTCCCTACGAGCAGTACTTC	CATSPAGRSPYEQYF
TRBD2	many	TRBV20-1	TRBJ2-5	TGCAGTTCCGAGACTAGCGGGGGTGGGCCCCAGTACTTC	CSSETSGGGPQYF
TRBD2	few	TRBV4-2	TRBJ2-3	TGTGCCAGCAGCCAAGATAAAAGCGGGGGCACAGATACGCAGTATTTT	CASSQDKSGGTDTQYF
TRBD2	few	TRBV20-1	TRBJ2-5	TGCAGTGCTATTCGCGGGGGGGCCGGAGAGACCCAGTACTTC	CSAIRGGAGETQYF
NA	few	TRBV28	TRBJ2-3	TGTGCCAGCACTCACCTCGGCAGCCGCACAGATACGCAGTATTTT	CASTHLGSRTDTQYF
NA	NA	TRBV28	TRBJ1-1	TGTGCCAGCAGTCTACCGGACCGTTTTGCGGCTTTCTTT	CASSLPDRFAAFF
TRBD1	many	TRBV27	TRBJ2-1	TGTGCCAGCAGACGAACAGGGGAAAATGAGCAGTTCTTC	CASRRTGENEQFF
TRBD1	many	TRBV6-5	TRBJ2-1	TGTGCCAGCAGGACAGGGTACAATGAGCAGTTCTTC	CASRTGYNEQFF
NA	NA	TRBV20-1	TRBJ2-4	TGCAGTGCTAGAGTCAGGGGGGAAATAGCCAAAAACATTCAGTACTTC	CSARVRGEIAKNIQYF
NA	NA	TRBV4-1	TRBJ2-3	TGCGCCAGCAGCCAAGATGGCCAGGGAGGCCGTGATACGCAGTATTTT	CASSQDGQGGRDTQYF
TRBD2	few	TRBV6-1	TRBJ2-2	TGTGCCAGCAGTAAACTAGCGGGAGGCGGGTACACCGGGGAGCTGTTTTTT	CASSKLAGGGYTGELFF
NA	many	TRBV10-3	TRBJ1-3	TGTGCCACCGGAGATCCGACGTTCGCAGGGGCCCACTCTGGAAACACCATATATTTT	CATGDPTFAGAHSGNTIYF
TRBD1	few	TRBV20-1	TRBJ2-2	TGCAGTGCACTACCGGGGGGGACAGGGGTTGGCACCGGGGAGCTGTTTTTT	CSALPGGTGVGTGELFF
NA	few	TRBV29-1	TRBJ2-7	TGCAGCGTTGAAGAGGGACGCTGGCAGTACTTC	CSVEEGRWQYF
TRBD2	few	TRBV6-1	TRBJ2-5	TGTGCCAGCAGTCGCCGACTAGCGGGAGGGAAGACCCAGTACTTC	CASSRRLAGGKTQYF
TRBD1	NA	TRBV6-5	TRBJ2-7	TGTGCCAGCAGTTACGGGACAGAAAACGAGCAGTACTTC	CASSYGTENEQYF
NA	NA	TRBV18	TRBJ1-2	TGTGCCAGCCTCGCCGGGCCCGATGGAGGCTACACCTTC	CASLAGPDGGYTF
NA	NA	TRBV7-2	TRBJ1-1	TGTGCCAGCAGCTTATTAGGGGGGATGAAGACTGAAGCTTTCTTT	CASSLLGGMKTEAFF
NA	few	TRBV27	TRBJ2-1	TGTGCCAGCAGTTTGAGGTGGGAGAGTTTATACTATGAGCAGTTCTTC	CASSLRWESLYYEQFF